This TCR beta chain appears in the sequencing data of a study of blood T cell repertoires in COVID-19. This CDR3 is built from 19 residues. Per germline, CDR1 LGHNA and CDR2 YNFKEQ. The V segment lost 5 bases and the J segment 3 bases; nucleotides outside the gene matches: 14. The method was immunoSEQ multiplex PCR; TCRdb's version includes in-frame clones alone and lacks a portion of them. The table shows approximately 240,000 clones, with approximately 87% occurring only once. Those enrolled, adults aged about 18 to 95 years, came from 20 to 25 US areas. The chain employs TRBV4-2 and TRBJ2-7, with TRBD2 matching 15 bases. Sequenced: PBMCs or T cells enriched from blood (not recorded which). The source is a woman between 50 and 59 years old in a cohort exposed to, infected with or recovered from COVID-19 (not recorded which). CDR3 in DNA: TGTGCCAGCAGCAGTCCTCGGACTAGCGGGGGGGCAGGGCGCTACGAGCAGTACTTC. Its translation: CASSSPRTSGGAGRYEQYF.